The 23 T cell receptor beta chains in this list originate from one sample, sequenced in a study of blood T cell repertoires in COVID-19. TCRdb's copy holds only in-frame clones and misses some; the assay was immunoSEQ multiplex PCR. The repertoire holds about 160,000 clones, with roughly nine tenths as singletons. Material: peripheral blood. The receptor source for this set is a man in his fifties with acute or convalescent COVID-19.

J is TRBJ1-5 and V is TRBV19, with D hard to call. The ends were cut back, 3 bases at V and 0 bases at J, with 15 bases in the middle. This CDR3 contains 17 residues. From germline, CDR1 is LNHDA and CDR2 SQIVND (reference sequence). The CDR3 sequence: CASSMVGYRNSNQPQHF. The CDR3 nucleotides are TGTGCCAGTAGTATGGTAGGTTACAGAAATAGCAATCAGCCCCAGCATTTT.

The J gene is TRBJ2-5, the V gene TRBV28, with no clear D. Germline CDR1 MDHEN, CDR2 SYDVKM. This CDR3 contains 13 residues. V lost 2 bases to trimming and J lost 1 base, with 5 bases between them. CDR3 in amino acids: CASSLRSQETQYF. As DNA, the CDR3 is TGTGCCAGCAGTTTACGGTCCCAAGAGACCCAGTACTTC.

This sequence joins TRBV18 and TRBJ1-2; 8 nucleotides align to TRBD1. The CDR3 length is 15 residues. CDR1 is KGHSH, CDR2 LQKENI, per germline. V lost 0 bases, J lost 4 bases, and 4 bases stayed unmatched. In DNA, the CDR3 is TGTGCCAGCTCACCACCGTACAGGGGGTCCTATGGCTACACCTTC. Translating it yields CASSPPYRGSYGYTF.

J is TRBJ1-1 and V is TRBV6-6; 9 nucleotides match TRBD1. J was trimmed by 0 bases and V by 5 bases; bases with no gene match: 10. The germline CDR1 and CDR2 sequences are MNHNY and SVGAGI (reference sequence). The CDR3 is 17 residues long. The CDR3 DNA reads TGTGCCAGCAGTCCCCGGACAGGGGCCTACATGAACACTGAAGCTTTCTTT. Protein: CASSPRTGAYMNTEAFF.

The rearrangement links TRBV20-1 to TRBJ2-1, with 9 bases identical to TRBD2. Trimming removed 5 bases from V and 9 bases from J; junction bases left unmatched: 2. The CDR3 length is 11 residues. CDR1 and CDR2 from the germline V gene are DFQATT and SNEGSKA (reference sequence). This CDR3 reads CSAGTSLEQFF. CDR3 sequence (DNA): TGCAGTGCTGGGACTAGCCTTGAGCAGTTCTTC.

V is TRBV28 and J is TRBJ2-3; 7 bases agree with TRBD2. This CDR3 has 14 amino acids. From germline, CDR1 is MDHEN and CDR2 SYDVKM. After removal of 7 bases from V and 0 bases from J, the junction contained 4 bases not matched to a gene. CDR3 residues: CASTLSGSTDTQYF. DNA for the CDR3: TGTGCCAGCACCCTTAGCGGGAGCACAGATACGCAGTATTTT.

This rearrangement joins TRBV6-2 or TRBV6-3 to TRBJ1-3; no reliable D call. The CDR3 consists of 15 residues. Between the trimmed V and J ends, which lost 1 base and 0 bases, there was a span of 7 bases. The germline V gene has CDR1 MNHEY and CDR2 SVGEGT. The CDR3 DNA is TGTGCCAGCAGTTACTTCGCGAGCTCTGGAAACACCATATATTTT. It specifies CASSYFASSGNTIYF.

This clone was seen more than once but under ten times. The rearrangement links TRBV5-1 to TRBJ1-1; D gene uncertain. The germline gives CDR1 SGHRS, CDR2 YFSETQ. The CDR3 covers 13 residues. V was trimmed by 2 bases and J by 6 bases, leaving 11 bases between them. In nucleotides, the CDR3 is TGCGCCAGCAGCTTTGGGGAGACCGCTGAAGCTTTCTTT. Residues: CASSFGETAEAFF.

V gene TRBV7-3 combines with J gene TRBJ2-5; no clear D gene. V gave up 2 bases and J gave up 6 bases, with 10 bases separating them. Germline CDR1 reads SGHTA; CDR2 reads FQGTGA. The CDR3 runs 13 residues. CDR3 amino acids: CASSLESQKTQYF. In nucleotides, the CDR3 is TGTGCCAGCAGCTTAGAATCCCAGAAGACCCAGTACTTC. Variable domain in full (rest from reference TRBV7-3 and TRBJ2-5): GAGVSQTPSNKVTEKGKYVELRCDPISGHTALYWYRQSLGQGPEFLIYFQGTGAADDSGLPNDRFFAVRPEGSVSTLKIQRTERGDSAVYLCASSLESQKTQYFGPGTRLLVL.

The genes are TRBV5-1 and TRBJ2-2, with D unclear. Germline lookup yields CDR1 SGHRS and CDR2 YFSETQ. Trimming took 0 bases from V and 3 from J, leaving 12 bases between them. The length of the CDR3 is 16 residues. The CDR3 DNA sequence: TGCGCCAGCAGCTTGGCCGGCGGATTGGACACCGGGGAGCTGTTTTTT. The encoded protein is CASSLAGGLDTGELFF.

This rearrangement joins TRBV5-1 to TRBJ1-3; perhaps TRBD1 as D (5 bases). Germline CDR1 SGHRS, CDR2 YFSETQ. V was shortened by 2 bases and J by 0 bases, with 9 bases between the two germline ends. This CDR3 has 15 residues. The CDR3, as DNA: TGCGCCAGCAGCTTTGGGGCGTCCTCTGGAAACACCATATATTTT. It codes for CASSFGASSGNTIYF.

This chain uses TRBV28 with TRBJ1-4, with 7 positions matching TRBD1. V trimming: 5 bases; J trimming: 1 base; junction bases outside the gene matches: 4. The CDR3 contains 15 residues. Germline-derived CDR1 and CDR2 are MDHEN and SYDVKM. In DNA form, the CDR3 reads TGTGCCAGCAGTCCAACAGGGGAAACTAATGAAAAACTGTTTTTT. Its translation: CASSPTGETNEKLFF. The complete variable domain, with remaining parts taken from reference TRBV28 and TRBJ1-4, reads DVKVTQSSRYLVKRTGEKVFLECVQDMDHENMFWYRQDPGLGLRLIYFSYDVKMKEKGDIPEGYSVSREKKERFSLILESASTNQTSMYLCASSPTGETNEKLFFGSGTQLSVL.

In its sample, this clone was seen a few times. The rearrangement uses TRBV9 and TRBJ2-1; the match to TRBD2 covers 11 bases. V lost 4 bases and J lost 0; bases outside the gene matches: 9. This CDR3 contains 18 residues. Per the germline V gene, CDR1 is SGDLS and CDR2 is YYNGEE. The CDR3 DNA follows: TGTGCCAGCAGCCCCCCCGTAGCGGGAGGGCCCTCCTACAATGAGCAGTTCTTC. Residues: CASSPPVAGGPSYNEQFF.

This chain's CDR3 is CASSQGDRATEAFF. CDR3 coding DNA: TGTGCCAGCAGCCAGGGGGACAGGGCCACTGAAGCTTTCTTT. The chain joins TRBV3-1 (or the pseudogene TRBV3-2) to TRBJ1-1; TRBD1 agrees at 9 bases. Trimming took 3 bases from V and 4 from J; bases not matched to a gene: 3. There are 14 residues in the CDR3. Germline values: CDR1 LGHDT, CDR2 YNNKEL (reference sequence).

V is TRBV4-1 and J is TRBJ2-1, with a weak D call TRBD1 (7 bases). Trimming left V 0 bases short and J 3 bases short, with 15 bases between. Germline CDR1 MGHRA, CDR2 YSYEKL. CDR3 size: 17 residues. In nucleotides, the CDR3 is TGCGCCAGCAGCCAAGATCCCCAGGGGGGTATCTACAATGAGCAGTTCTTC. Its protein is CASSQDPQGGIYNEQFF.

The CDR3 bases are TGTGCTAGTGGTTTGGGACAGGTCGAGACCCAGTACTTC. This codes for CASGLGQVETQYF. The chain has TRBV12-5 and TRBJ2-5; a weak D match, TRBD1 (6 bases). The germline V gene has CDR1 LGHNT and CDR2 FRNRAP. The CDR3 contains 13 residues. Trimming took 1 base from V and 5 from J, leaving 8 bases between them.

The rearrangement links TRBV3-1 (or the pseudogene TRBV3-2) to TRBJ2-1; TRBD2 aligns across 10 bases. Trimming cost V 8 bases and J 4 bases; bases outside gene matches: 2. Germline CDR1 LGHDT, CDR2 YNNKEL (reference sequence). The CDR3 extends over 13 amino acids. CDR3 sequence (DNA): TGTGCCAGCGGGGGACTAGCGTACAATGAGCAGTTCTTC. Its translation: CASGGLAYNEQFF.

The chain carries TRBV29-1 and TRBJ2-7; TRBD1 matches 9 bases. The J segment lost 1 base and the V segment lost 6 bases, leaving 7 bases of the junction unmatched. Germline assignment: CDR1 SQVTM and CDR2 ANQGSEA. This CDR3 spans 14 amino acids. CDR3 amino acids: CSVTQGQGSYEQYF. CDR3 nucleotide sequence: TGCAGCGTGACACAGGGACAGGGTTCCTACGAGCAGTACTTC.

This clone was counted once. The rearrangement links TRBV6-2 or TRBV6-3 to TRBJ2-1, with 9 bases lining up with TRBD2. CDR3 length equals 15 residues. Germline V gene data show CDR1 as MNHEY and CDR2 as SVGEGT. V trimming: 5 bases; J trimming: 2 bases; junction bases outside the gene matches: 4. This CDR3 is CASSVAGVTYNEQFF. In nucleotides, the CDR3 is TGTGCCAGCAGTGTAGCGGGAGTTACCTACAATGAGCAGTTCTTC.

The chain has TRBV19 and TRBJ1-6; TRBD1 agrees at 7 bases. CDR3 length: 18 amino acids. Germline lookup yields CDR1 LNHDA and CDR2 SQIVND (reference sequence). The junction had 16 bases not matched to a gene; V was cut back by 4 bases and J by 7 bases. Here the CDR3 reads CASSKGAGFLSWNSPLHF. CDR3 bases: TGTGCCAGTAGTAAGGGGGCAGGGTTCTTATCCTGGAATTCACCCCTCCACTTT.

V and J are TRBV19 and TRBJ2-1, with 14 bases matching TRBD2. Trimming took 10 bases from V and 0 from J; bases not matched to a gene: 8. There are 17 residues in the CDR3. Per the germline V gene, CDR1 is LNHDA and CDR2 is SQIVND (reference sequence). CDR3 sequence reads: CATKGLAGDSSYNEQFF. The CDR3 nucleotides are TGTGCCACCAAGGGACTAGCGGGGGACAGCTCCTACAATGAGCAGTTCTTC.

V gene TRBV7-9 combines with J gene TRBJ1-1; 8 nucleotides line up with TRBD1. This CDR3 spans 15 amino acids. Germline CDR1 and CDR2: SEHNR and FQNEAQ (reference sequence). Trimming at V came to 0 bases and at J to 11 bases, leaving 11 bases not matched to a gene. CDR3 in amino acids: CASSLAHGDRKEAFF. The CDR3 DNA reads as TGTGCCAGCAGCTTAGCGCACGGGGACAGGAAGGAGGCTTTCTTT.

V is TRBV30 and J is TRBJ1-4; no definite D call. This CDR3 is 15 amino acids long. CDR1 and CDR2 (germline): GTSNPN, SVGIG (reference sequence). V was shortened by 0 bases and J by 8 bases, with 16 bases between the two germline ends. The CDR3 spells CAWSVVPTRGEKLFF. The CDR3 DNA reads TGTGCCTGGAGTGTTGTGCCGACGAGAGGGGAAAAACTGTTTTTT. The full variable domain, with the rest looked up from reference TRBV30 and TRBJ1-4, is SQTIHQWPATLVQPVGSPLSLECTVEGTSNPNLYWYRQAAGRGLQLLFYSVGIGQISSEVPQNLSASRPQDRQFILSSKKLLLSDSGFYLCAWSVVPTRGEKLFFGSGTQLSVL.